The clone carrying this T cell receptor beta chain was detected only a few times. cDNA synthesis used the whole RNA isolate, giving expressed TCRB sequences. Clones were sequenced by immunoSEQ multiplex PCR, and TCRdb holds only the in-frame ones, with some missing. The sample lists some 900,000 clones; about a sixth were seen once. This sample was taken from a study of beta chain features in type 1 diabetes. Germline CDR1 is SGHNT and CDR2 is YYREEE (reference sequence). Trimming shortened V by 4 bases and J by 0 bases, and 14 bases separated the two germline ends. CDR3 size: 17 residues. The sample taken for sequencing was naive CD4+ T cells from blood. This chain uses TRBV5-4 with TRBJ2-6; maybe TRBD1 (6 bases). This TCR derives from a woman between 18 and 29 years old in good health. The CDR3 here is CASSRTGHHSGANVLTF. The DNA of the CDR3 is TGTGCCAGCAGCCGGACGGGACACCACTCTGGGGCCAACGTCCTGACTTTC.